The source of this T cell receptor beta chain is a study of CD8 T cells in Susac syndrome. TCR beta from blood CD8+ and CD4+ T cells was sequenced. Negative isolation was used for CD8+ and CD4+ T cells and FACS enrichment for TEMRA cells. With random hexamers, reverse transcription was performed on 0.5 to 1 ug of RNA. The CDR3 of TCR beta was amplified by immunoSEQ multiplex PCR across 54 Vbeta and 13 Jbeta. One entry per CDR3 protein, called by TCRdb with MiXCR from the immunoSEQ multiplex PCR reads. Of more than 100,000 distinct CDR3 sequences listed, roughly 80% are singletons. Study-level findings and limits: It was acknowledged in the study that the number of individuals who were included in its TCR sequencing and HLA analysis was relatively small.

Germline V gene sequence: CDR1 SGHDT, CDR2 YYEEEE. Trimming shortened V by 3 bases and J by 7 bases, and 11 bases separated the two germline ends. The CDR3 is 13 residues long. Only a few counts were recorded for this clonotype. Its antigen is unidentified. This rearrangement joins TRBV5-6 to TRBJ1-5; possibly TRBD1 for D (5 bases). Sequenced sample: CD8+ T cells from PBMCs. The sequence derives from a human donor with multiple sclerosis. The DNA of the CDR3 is TGTGCCAGCAGCTGGGCAGGGAACCAGCCCCAGCATTTT. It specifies CASSWAGNQPQHF.